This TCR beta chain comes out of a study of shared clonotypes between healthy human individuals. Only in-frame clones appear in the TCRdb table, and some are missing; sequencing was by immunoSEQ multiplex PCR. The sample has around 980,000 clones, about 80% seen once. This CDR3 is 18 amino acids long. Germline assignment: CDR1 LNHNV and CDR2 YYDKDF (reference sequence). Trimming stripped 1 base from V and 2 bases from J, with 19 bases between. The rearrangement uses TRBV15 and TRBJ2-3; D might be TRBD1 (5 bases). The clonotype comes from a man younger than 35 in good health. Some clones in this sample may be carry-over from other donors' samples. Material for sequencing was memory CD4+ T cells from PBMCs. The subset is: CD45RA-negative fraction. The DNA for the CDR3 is TGTGCCACCAGCAGAGCCGGACGAACAGGCATATACACAGATACGCAGTATTTT. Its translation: CATSRAGRTGIYTDTQYF. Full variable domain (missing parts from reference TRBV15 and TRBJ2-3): DAMVIQNPRYQVTQFGKPVTLSCSQTLNHNVMYWYQQKSSQAPKLLFHYYDKDFNNEADTPDNFQSRRPNTSFCFLDIRSPGLGDTAMYLCATSRAGRTGIYTDTQYFGPGTRLTVL.